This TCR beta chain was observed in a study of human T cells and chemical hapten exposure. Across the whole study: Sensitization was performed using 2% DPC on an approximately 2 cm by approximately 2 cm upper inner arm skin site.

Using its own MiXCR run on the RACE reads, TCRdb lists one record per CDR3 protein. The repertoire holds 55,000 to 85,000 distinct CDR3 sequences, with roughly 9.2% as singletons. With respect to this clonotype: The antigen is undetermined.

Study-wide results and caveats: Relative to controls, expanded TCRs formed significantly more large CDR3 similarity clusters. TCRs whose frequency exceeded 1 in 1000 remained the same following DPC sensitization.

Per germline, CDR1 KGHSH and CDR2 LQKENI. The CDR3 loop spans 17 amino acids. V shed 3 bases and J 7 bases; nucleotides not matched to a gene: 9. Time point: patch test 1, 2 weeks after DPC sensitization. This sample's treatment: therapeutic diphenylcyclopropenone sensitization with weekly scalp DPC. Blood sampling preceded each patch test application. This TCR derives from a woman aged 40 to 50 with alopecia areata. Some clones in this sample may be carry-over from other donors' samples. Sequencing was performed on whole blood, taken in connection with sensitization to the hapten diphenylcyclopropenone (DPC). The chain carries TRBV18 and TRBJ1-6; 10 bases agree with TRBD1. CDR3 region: CASSPRDRGYENSPLHF. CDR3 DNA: TGTGCCAGCTCACCGAGGGACAGGGGATATGAAAATTCACCCCTCCACTTT.